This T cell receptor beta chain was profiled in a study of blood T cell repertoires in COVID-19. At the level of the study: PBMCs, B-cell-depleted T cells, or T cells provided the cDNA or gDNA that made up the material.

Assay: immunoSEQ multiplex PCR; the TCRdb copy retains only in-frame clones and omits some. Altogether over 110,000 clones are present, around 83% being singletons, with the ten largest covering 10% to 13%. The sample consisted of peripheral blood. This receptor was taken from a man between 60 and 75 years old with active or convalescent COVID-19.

The CDR3 region is CASSFAPGQGRGETQYF. The CDR3 DNA is TGTGCCAGCAGCTTCGCCCCTGGACAGGGCAGGGGAGAGACCCAGTACTTC. The chain carries TRBV7-6 and TRBJ2-5, with 8 bases lining up with TRBD1. The CDR3 length is 17 residues. In germline, CDR1 is SGHVS, CDR2 FNYEAQ. Unmatched junction bases numbered 13, after V lost 3 bases and J lost 4 bases.